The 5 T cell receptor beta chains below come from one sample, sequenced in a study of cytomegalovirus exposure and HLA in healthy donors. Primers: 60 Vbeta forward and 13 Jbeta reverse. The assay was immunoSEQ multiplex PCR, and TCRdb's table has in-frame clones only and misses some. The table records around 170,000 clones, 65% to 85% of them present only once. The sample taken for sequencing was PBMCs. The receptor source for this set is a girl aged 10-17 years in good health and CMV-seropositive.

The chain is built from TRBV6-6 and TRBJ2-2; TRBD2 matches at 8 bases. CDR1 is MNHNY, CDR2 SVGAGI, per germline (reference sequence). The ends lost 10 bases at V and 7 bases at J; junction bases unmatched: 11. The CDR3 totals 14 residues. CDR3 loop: CATTWREVSGELFF. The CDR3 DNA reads TGTGCCACCACCTGGCGGGAGGTGAGCGGGGAGCTGTTTTTT.

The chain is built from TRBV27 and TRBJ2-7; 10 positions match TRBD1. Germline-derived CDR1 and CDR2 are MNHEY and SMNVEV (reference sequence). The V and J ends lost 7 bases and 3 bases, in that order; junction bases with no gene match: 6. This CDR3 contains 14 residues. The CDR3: CASTKGQGNYEQYF. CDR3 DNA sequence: TGTGCCAGCACCAAGGGACAGGGGAACTACGAGCAGTACTTC.

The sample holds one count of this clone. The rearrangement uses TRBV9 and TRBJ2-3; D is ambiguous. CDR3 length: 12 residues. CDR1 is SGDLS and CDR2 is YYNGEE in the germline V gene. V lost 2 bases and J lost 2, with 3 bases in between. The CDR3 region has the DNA TGTGCCAGCAGCGTCTCCACAGATACGCAGTATTTT. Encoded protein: CASSVSTDTQYF.

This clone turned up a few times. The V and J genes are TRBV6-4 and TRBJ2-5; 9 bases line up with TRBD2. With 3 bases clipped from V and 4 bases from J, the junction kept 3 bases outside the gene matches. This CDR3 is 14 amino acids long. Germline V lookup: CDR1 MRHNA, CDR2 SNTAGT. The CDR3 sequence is CASSEAGGGETQYF. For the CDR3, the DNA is TGTGCCAGCAGTGAGGCGGGGGGGGGAGAGACCCAGTACTTC.

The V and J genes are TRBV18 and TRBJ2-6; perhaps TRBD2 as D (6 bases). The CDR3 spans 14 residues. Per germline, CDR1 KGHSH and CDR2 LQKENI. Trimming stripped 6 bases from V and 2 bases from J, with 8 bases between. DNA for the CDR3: TGTGCCAGCTCGGAGGGTCCTGGGGCCAACGTCCTGACTTTC. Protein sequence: CASSEGPGANVLTF.